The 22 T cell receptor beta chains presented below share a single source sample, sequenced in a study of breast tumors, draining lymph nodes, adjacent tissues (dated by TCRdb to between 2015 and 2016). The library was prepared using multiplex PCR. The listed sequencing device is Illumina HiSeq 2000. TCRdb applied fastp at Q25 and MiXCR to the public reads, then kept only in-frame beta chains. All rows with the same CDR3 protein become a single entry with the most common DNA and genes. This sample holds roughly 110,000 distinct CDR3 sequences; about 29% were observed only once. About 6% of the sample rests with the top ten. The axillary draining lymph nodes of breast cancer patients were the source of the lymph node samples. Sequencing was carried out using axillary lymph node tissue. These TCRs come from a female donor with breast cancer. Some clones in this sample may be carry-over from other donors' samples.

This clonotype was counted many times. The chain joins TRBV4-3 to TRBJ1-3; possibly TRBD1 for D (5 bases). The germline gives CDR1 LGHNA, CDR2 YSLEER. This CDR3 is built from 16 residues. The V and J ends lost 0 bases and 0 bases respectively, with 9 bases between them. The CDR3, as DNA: TGCGCCAGCAGCCAAGATGTGACAGTCTCTGGAAACACCATATATTTT. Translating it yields CASSQDVTVSGNTIYF.

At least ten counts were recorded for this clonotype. CDR3 protein: CASSLGTEGSAQHF. As DNA, the CDR3 is TGTGCCAGCAGTTTAGGTACGGAAGGATCAGCCCAGCATTTT. The chain is built from TRBV27 and TRBJ1-5; D remains ambiguous. There are 14 residues in the CDR3. Per germline, CDR1 MNHEY and CDR2 SMNVEV (reference sequence). Trimming took 2 bases from V and 11 from J, leaving 16 bases between them.

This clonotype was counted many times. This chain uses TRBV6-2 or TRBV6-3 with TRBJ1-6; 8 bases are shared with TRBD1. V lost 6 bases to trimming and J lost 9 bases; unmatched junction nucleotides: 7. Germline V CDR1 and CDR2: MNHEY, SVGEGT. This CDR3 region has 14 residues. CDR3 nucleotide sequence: TGTGCCAGCAGCCGACAGGGGAGCGTTTCACCCCTCCACTTT. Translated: CASSRQGSVSPLHF.

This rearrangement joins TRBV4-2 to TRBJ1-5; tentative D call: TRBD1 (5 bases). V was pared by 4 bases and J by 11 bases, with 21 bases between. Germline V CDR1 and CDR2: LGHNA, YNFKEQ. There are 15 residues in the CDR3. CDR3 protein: CASSPSGGTQETQHF. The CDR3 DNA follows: TGTGCCAGCAGCCCTAGCGGGGGGACCCAAGAGACCCAGCATTTT.

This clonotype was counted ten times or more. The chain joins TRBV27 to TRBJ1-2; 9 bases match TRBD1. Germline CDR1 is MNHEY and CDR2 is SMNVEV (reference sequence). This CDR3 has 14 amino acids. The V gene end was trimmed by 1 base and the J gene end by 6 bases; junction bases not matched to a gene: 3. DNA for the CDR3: TGTGCCAGCAGTTTATTGGGACAGGGACATGGCTACACCTTC. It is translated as CASSLLGQGHGYTF.

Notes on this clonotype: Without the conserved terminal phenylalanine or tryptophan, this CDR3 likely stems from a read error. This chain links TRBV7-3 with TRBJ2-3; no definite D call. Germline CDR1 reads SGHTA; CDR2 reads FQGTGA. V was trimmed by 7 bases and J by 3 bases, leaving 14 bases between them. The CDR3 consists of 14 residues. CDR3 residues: CASTPGLCTDTQYL. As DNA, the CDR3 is TGTGCCAGCACCCCAGGATTATGTACAGATACGCAGTATCTT.

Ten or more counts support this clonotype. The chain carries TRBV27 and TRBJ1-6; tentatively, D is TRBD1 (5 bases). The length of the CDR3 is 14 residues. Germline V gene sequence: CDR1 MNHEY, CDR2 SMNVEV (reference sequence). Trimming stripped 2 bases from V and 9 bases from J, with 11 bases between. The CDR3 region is CASSLAAGISPLHF. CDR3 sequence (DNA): TGTGCCAGCAGTTTAGCGGCAGGGATTTCACCCCTCCACTTT.

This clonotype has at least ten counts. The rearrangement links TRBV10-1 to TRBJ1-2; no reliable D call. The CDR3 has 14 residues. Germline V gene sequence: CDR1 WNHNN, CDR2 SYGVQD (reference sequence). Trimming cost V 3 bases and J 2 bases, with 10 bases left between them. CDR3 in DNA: TGCGCCAGCAGTGACCCGCGCGGGAACTATGGCTACACCTTC. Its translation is CASSDPRGNYGYTF.

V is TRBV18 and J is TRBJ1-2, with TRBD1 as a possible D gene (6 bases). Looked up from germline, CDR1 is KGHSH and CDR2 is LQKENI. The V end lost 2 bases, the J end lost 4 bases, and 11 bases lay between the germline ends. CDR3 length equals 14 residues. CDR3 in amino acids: CASSPSTGLYGYTF. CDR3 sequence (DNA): TGTGCCAGCTCACCATCGACAGGCCTCTATGGCTACACCTTC. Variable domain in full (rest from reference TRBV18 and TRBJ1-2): NAGVMQNPRHLVRRRGQEARLRCSPMKGHSHVYWYRQLPEEGLKFMVYLQKENIIDESGMPKERFSAEFPKEGPSILRIQQVVRGDSAAYFCASSPSTGLYGYTFGSGTRLTVV.

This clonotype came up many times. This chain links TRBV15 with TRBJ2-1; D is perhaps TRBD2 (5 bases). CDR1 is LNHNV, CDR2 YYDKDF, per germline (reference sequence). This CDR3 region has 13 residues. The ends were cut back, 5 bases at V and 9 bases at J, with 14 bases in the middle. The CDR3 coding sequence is TGTGCCACCAGCGGCACCTCGGCGGGTGAGCAGTTCTTC. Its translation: CATSGTSAGEQFF.

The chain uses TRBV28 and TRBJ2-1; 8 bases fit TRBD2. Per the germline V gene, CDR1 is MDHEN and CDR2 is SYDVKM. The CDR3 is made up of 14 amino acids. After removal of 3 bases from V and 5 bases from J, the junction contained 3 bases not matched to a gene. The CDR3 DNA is TGTGCCAGCAGTTTTGCGGGAGGTGACAATGAGCAGTTCTTC. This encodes CASSFAGGDNEQFF.

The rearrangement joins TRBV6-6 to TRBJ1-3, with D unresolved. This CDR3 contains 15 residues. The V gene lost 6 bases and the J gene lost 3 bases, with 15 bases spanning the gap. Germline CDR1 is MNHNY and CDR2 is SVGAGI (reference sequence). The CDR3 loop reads CASRMGSRGGNTIYF. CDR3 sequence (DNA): TGTGCCAGCAGAATGGGCAGTCGCGGTGGAAACACCATATATTTT.

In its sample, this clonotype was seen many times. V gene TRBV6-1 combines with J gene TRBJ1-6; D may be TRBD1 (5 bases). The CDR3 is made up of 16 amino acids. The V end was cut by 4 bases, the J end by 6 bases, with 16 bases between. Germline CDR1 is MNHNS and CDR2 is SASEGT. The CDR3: CASSVQGEGLNSPLHF. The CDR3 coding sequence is TGTGCCAGCAGTGTTCAGGGAGAGGGCCTTAATTCACCCCTCCACTTT.

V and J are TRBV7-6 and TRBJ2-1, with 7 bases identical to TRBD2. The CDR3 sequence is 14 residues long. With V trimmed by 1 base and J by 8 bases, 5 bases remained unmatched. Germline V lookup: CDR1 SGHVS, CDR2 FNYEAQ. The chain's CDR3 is CASSLGGGPDEQFF. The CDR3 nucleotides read TGTGCCAGCAGCTTAGGGGGAGGGCCGGATGAGCAGTTCTTC. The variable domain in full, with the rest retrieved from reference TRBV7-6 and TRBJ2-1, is GAGVSQSPRYKVTKRGQDVALRCDPISGHVSLYWYRQALGQGPEFLTYFNYEAQQDKSGLPNDRFSAERPEGSISTLTIQRTEQRDSAMYRCASSLGGGPDEQFFGPGTRLTVL.

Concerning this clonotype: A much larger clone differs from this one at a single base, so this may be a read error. In DNA, the CDR3 is TGTGCCAGCGGTTCGACGACGGCTAACTATGGCTACACCTTC. This gives the protein CASGSTTANYGYTF. This chain connects TRBV6-5 to TRBJ1-2; no firm D call. This CDR3 region has 14 residues. Germline V gives CDR1 MNHEY, CDR2 SVGAGI. Between the trimmed V and J ends, which lost 8 bases and 0 bases, there was a span of 13 bases.

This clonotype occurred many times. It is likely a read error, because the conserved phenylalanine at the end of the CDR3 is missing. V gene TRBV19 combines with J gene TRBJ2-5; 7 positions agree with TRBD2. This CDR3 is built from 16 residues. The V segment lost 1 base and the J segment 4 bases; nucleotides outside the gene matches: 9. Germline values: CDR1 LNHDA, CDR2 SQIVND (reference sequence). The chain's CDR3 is CASSIGAGVEGETQYS. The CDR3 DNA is TGTGCCAGTAGTATAGGGGCGGGAGTAGAAGGAGAGACCCAGTACTCC.

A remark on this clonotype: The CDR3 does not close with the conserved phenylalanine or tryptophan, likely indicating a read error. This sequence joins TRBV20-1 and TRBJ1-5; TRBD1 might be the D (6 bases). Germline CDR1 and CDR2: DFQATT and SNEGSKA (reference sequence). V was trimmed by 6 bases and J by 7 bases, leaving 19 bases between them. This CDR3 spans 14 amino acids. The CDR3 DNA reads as TGCAGTGCCCTAGCCGCCCGACAGGAGCAGCCCCAGCATCTT. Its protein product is CSALAARQEQPQHL.

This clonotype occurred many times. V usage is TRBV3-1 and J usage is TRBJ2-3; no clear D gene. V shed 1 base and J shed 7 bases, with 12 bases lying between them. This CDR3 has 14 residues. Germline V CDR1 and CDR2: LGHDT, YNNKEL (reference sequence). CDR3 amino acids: CASSQGDPSYTQYF. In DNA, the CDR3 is TGTGCCAGCAGCCAAGGTGACCCCAGTTATACGCAGTATTTT.

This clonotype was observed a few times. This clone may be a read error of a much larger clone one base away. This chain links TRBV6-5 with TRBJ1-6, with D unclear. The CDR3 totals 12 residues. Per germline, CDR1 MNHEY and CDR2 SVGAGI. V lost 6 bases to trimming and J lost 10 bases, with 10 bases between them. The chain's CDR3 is CASRHSQSPLHF. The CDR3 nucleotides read TGTGCCAGCAGGCACAGCCAGTCACCCCTCCACTTT.

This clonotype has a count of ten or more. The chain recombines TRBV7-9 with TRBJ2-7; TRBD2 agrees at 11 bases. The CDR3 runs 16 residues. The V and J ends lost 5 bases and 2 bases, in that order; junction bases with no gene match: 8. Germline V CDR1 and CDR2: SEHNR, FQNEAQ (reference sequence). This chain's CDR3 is CASSPIAGGPTYEQYF. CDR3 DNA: TGTGCCAGCAGCCCAATAGCGGGAGGGCCTACCTACGAGCAGTACTTC.

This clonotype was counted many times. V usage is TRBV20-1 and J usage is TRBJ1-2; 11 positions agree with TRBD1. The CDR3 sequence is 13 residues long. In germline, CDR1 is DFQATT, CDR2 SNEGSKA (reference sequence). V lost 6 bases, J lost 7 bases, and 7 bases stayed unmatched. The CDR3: CSASGQGARGYTF. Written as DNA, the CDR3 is TGCAGTGCCAGTGGACAGGGGGCGCGTGGCTACACCTTC.

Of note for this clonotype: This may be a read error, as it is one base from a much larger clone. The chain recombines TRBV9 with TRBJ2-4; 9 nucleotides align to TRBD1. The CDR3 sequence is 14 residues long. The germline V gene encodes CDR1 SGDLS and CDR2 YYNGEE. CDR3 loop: CASSALDRGNIQCF. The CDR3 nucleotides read TGTGCCAGCAGCGCCCTGGACAGGGGAAACATTCAGTGCTTC.